A single sample is the source of the 22 T cell receptor beta chains below, sequenced in a study of control samples from healthy donors and cancer patients. The data were produced by immunoSEQ multiplex PCR, yet TCRdb's version contains in-frame clones alone and is incomplete. The sample holds 150,000 or so clones, 90% to 95% seen once. Sequenced sample: PBMCs. These receptors all stem from a man in his 60s with colorectal cancer.

This sequence joins TRBV6-5 and TRBJ1-2, with D unresolved. The CDR3 has 12 amino acids. Germline V gives CDR1 MNHEY, CDR2 SVGAGI. V was cut by 8 bases and J by 3 bases, with 10 bases left in between. CDR3 loop: CASLYRDYGYTF. CDR3 coding DNA: TGTGCCAGCCTTTATAGAGACTATGGCTACACCTTC.

The CDR3 is CASTPEEADTQYF. In nucleotides, the CDR3 is TGTGCCAGCACCCCTGAGGAGGCAGATACGCAGTATTTT. The V and J genes are TRBV7-9 and TRBJ2-3, with D maybe TRBD2 (5 bases). The CDR3 consists of 13 residues. Trimming took off 7 bases at V and 4 bases at J, with 12 bases between the two ends. The V gene's germline CDR1 is SEHNR and CDR2 FQNEAQ (reference sequence).

V is TRBV3-1 (or the pseudogene TRBV3-2) and J is TRBJ2-7, with unresolved D. From germline, CDR1 is LGHDT and CDR2 YNNKEL (reference sequence). Trimming took 0 bases from V and 6 from J, leaving 9 bases between them. There are 13 residues in the CDR3. CDR3 sequence reads: CASSQDQGGEQYF. The DNA for the CDR3 is TGTGCCAGCAGCCAAGATCAAGGTGGCGAGCAGTACTTC.

The chain recombines TRBV7-2 with TRBJ2-5, with no clear D. This CDR3 is built from 16 residues. The ends were cut back, 4 bases at V and 0 bases at J, with 15 bases in the middle. Germline loops: CDR1 SGHTA, CDR2 FQGNSA. CDR3 sequence: CASSSKVAAYQETQYF. CDR3 DNA: TGTGCCAGCAGCTCAAAAGTAGCAGCCTACCAAGAGACCCAGTACTTC.

This clone showed up just a few times. V is TRBV5-1 and J is TRBJ1-5, with D perhaps matching TRBD1 (6 bases). Looked up from germline, CDR1 is SGHRS and CDR2 is YFSETQ. V shed 4 bases and J shed 7 bases, with 15 bases lying between them. The CDR3 is made up of 14 amino acids. The DNA of the CDR3 is TGCGCCAGCAGCCAAACAGGGAACGGCCAGCCCCAGCATTTT. Translating gives CASSQTGNGQPQHF.

In its sample, this clone was seen once. This chain joins TRBV27 and TRBJ1-2; TRBD1 is a possible D gene (5 bases). Germline CDR1 and CDR2: MNHEY and SMNVEV (reference sequence). V lost 6 bases and J lost 8, with 13 bases in between. This CDR3 has 12 residues. The CDR3 DNA reads TGTGCCAGCAGATCCGGGACGGGAGGCTACACCTTC. This sequence encodes CASRSGTGGYTF.

V gene TRBV6-4 combines with J gene TRBJ2-3; possibly TRBD1 or TRBD2 for D (6 bases each). The ends were cut back, 8 bases at V and 2 bases at J, with 11 bases in the middle. Germline V gene data show CDR1 as MRHNA and CDR2 as SNTAGT. The CDR3 spans 13 residues. The CDR3 loop is CASLGGYTDTQYF. The CDR3 DNA reads TGTGCCAGCTTGGGGGGCTACACAGATACGCAGTATTTT.

This sequence joins TRBV9 and TRBJ2-2; either TRBD1 or TRBD2 may supply D (6 bases each). V gave up 5 bases and J gave up 6 bases, with 11 bases separating them. Germline CDR1 reads SGDLS; CDR2 reads YYNGEE. This CDR3 comprises 13 residues. This CDR3 reads CASSEEGAGELFF. For the CDR3, the DNA is TGTGCCAGCAGTGAGGAGGGGGCCGGGGAGCTGTTTTTT.

The chain joins TRBV20-1 to TRBJ1-2; D perhaps matches TRBD1 (5 bases). The CDR3 is made up of 11 amino acids. Germline lookup yields CDR1 DFQATT and CDR2 SNEGSKA (reference sequence). With 7 bases removed from V and 6 bases from J, the gap between germline ends came to 12 bases. The chain's CDR3 is CSVGERHGYTF. For the CDR3, the DNA is TGCAGTGTGGGGGAACGGCATGGCTACACCTTC.

CDR3 DNA: TGCAGCGTTCGGGAGATGAACACTGAAGCTTTCTTT. Protein product: CSVREMNTEAFF. The rearrangement uses TRBV29-1 and TRBJ1-1; D gene uncertain. The V and J ends lost 5 bases and 0 bases respectively, with 7 bases between them. This CDR3 region has 12 residues. The germline gives CDR1 SQVTM, CDR2 ANQGSEA.

The chain combines TRBV10-3 with TRBJ2-5; 10 bases line up with TRBD2. After removal of 3 bases from V and 4 bases from J, the junction contained 14 bases not matched to a gene. The CDR3 has 18 amino acids. Germline values: CDR1 ENHRY, CDR2 SYGVKD. The CDR3 reads CAISDWASGGPAGETQYF. The CDR3 nucleotides read TGTGCCATCAGTGACTGGGCTAGCGGGGGCCCCGCGGGAGAGACCCAGTACTTC.

This clone was recorded once. The CDR3 here is CASSSRRLMNTDTQYF. The CDR3 DNA reads TGTGCCAGCAGCTCGAGGAGGTTAATGAACACAGATACGCAGTATTTT. The chain links TRBV11-2 to TRBJ2-3, with D maybe TRBD2 (5 bases). The V gene's germline CDR1 is SGHAT and CDR2 FQNNGV. This CDR3 comprises 16 residues. V lost 4 bases to trimming and J lost 2 bases, with 16 bases between them.

Here the CDR3 DNA reads TGTGCCAGCTCACCACCCACGACAGTGAACACTGAAGCTTTCTTT. This codes for CASSPPTTVNTEAFF. V usage is TRBV18 and J usage is TRBJ1-1; D possibly corresponds to TRBD1 (5 bases). There are 15 residues in the CDR3. CDR1 is KGHSH and CDR2 is LQKENI in the germline V gene. V was shortened by 0 bases and J by 0 bases, with 8 bases between the two germline ends.

The chain has TRBV5-1 and TRBJ2-1; unclear D gene. Germline-derived CDR1 and CDR2 are SGHRS and YFSETQ. Trimming cost V 3 bases and J 0 bases, with 10 bases left between them. The CDR3 runs to 15 residues. DNA of the CDR3: TGCGCCAGCAGCTCTGACCCGAGCTCCTACAATGAGCAGTTCTTC. Translation gives CASSSDPSSYNEQFF.

The genes are TRBV29-1 and TRBJ2-1, with a possible D match to TRBD2 (6 bases). The germline V gene has CDR1 SQVTM and CDR2 ANQGSEA. CDR3 length: 13 amino acids. V dropped 6 bases and J dropped 5 bases, with 14 bases sitting between them. The CDR3 loop reads CSVGRGRHNEQFF. In DNA form, the CDR3 reads TGCAGCGTGGGCCGGGGGAGGCACAATGAGCAGTTCTTC.

This chain uses TRBV18 with TRBJ1-1, with TRBD1 matching 7 bases. Germline-derived CDR1 and CDR2 are KGHSH and LQKENI. The CDR3 covers 14 residues. Trimming cost V 3 bases and J 2 bases; bases outside gene matches: 3. CDR3 DNA sequence: TGTGCCAGCTCACCCCAGGGGGGTAACACTGAAGCTTTCTTT. It translates to CASSPQGGNTEAFF.

The chain uses TRBV6-2 or TRBV6-3 and TRBJ1-1; weak D call: TRBD1 (5 bases). The CDR3 spans 15 residues. The ends were cut back, 3 bases at V and 6 bases at J, with 17 bases in the middle. CDR1 MNHEY and CDR2 SVGEGT come from the germline V gene. CDR3 nucleotide sequence: TGTGCCAGCAGTTATGGGACCACCCCTAACCCTGAAGCTTTCTTT. This translates into CASSYGTTPNPEAFF.

The gene calls are TRBV27 and TRBJ1-1; no clear D. The V gene lost 4 bases and the J gene lost 1 base, with 10 bases spanning the gap. CDR1 and CDR2 from the germline V gene are MNHEY and SMNVEV (reference sequence). CDR3 length: 14 residues. CDR3 nucleotide sequence: TGTGCCAGCAGTTCAAGGACGGAGAACACTGAAGCTTTCTTT. Translation gives CASSSRTENTEAFF.

This rearrangement joins TRBV6-5 to TRBJ1-5, with D possibly matching TRBD1 (5 bases). The CDR3 sequence is 16 residues long. V gave up 0 bases and J gave up 6 bases, with 15 bases separating them. From germline, CDR1 is MNHEY and CDR2 SVGAGI. The CDR3 nucleotides read TGTGCCAGCAGTTACTCGTCTTCCCCCGGGGGTCAGCCCCAGCATTTT. The encoded protein is CASSYSSSPGGQPQHF.

V gene TRBV30 combines with J gene TRBJ2-2; D remains ambiguous. This CDR3 has 17 amino acids. V was shortened by 6 bases and J by 3 bases, with 23 bases between the two germline ends. CDR1 is GTSNPN and CDR2 is SVGIG in the germline V gene (reference sequence). CDR3 coding DNA: TGTGCCTGCTTCGTGGCAGGAAACCATGGTGACACCGGGGAGCTGTTTTTT. It encodes CACFVAGNHGDTGELFF.

The chain carries TRBV29-1 and TRBJ2-4; tentatively, D is TRBD1 (6 bases). From germline, CDR1 is SQVTM and CDR2 ANQGSEA. The CDR3 is made up of 11 amino acids. V was shortened by 8 bases and J by 6 bases, with 11 bases between the two germline ends. The CDR3 DNA reads as TGCAGCACTGCACAGGGAAACATTCAGTACTTC. Protein: CSTAQGNIQYF.

This clone was recorded only once. The rearrangement joins TRBV5-4 to TRBJ2-2; D gene ambiguous. The CDR3 runs 14 residues. Germline loops: CDR1 SGHNT, CDR2 YYREEE (reference sequence). The germline V and J ends were trimmed by 0 bases and 3 bases, with 6 bases remaining between them. The chain's CDR3 is CASSLVADTGELFF. Here the CDR3 DNA reads TGTGCCAGCAGCTTGGTGGCAGACACCGGGGAGCTGTTTTTT.